This T cell receptor beta chain was documented in a study of cytomegalovirus exposure and HLA in healthy donors. Study-wide results and caveats: HLA-A and HLA-B allele assignments for most subjects were reportedly predicted accurately using TCR beta sequences. Using a false discovery rate of 0.05, a later analysis showed that approximately 18,000 TCR beta sequences were associated with HLA alleles.

The PCR had 60 Vbeta and 13 Jbeta primers. Data came from immunoSEQ multiplex PCR; TCRdb stores just in-frame clones and leaves some out. This table has roughly 160,000 clones, around 77% appearing once. The sample holds a few counts of this clone. Antigen specificity is unknown. Germline V lookup: CDR1 SGHNT, CDR2 YENEEA. This CDR3 region has 16 residues. The V gene lost 2 bases and the J gene lost 7 bases, with 18 bases spanning the gap. The sequence was obtained from a man aged 50 or older in good health and CMV-seropositive. This rearrangement joins TRBV11-3 to TRBJ2-1, with D perhaps matching TRBD2 (7 bases). Sequenced input: PBMCs. The CDR3, as DNA: TGTGCCAGCAGCTTAAGATCGGGGGGCCGGGGGAATGAGCAGTTCTTC. Encoded protein: CASSLRSGGRGNEQFF.